A single sample is the source of the 5 T cell receptor beta chains below, sequenced in a study of CD8 T cells in Susac syndrome. RNA amounts of roughly 0.45 to 1 ug underwent reverse transcription with random hexamers. A single record per CDR3 protein comes from TCRdb applying MiXCR to the immunoSEQ multiplex PCR reads. The sample contains around 230,000 distinct CDR3 sequences, about 95% of which appear only once. Sequencing was carried out using CD4+ T cells from PBMCs. All receptors come from a human donor with multiple sclerosis.

The chain combines TRBV19 with TRBJ1-1; TRBD1 might be the D (6 bases). V was pared by 0 bases and J by 8 bases, with 10 bases between. The CDR3 runs 13 residues. Germline V gene sequence: CDR1 LNHDA, CDR2 SQIVND (reference sequence). The CDR3 nucleotides are TGTGCCAGTAGTATAGATAGAGGGACAGAAGCTTTCTTT. This codes for CASSIDRGTEAFF.

The gene calls are TRBV3-1 and TRBJ2-2; D is unresolved. This CDR3 has 11 amino acids. V was shortened by 3 bases and J by 6 bases, with 2 bases between the two germline ends. The germline V gene encodes CDR1 LGHDT and CDR2 YNNKEL (reference sequence). The CDR3 is CASSHSGELFF. The CDR3 DNA reads as TGTGCCAGCAGCCATTCCGGGGAGCTGTTTTTT.

This rearrangement joins TRBV7-9 to TRBJ2-7, with no clear D. This CDR3 has 13 amino acids. V shed 3 bases and J shed 3 bases, with 9 bases lying between them. CDR1 SEHNR and CDR2 FQNEAQ come from the germline V gene (reference sequence). CDR3 DNA sequence: TGTGCCAGCAGCTTTGGCAAAGACTACGAGCAGTACTTC. Encoded protein: CASSFGKDYEQYF.

The V gene is TRBV3-1, the J gene TRBJ1-2; the D is unclear. The CDR3 spans 14 residues. From germline, CDR1 is LGHDT and CDR2 YNNKEL (reference sequence). V shed 0 bases and J shed 8 bases, with 13 bases lying between them. The DNA for the CDR3 is TGTGCCAGCAGCCAAGATTCCGGCAGAGAAGGCTACACCTTC. Its protein product is CASSQDSGREGYTF.

The rearrangement uses TRBV20-1 and TRBJ1-4; TRBD1 might be the D (5 bases). Germline V gene sequence: CDR1 DFQATT, CDR2 SNEGSKA (reference sequence). The ends were cut back, 1 base at V and 7 bases at J, with 10 bases in the middle. The CDR3 is made up of 13 amino acids. The CDR3 DNA reads TGCAGTGCTAGAGGGGGCGGGGGTGAAAAACTGTTTTTT. This translates into CSARGGGGEKLFF.